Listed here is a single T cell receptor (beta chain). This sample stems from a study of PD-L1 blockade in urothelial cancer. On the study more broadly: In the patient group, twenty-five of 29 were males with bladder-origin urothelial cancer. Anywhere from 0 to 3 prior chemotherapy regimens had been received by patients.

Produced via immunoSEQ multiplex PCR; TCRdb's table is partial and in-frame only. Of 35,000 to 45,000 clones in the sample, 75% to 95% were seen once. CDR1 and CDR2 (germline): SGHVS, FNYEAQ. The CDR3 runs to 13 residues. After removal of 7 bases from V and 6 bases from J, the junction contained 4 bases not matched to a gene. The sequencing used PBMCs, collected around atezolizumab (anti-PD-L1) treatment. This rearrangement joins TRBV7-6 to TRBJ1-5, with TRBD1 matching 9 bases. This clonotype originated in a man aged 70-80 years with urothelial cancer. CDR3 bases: TGTGCCAGCATGGACAGGGGCGGTCAGCCCCAGCATTTT. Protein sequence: CASMDRGGQPQHF.